This entry lists 22 T cell receptor beta chains sequenced from one sample in a study of T cell repertoires in cytomegalovirus infection. TCRdb re-called the reads with MiXCR, one entry per CDR3 protein. Altogether some 940,000 distinct CDR3 sequences are present, approximately 32% being singletons, with the ten largest covering 13%. No antigen is known for these receptors. The specimen was cultured CD8+ T cells from PBMCs, collected from culture after CMV antigen stimulation. These receptors came from a human donor in good health (CMV status not recorded). Some clones in this sample may be carry-over from other donors' samples.

CDR3 DNA: TGTGCCAGCAGATACTGGGACAACTCCTACGAGCAGTACTTC. It yields the protein CASRYWDNSYEQYF. The chain has TRBV6-1 and TRBJ2-7, with D tentatively TRBD1 (6 bases). Germline CDR1 reads MNHNS; CDR2 reads SASEGT. Trimming shortened V by 6 bases and J by 0 bases, and 12 bases separated the two germline ends. The CDR3 contains 14 residues.

Worth noting for this clonotype: One end of the junction is discordant with germline, which a read error may explain. The chain is built from TRBV7-9 and TRBJ1-1; TRBD1 might be the D (5 bases). Germline V gene sequence: CDR1 SEHNR, CDR2 FQNEAQ (reference sequence). The CDR3 contains 15 residues. CDR3 coding DNA: TGTGCCAGCAGCTTAAGGGTAGGGGAGAACATTGAAGCTTTCTTT. The encoded protein is CASSLRVGENIEAFF.

The chain carries TRBV14 and TRBJ1-1; D uncertain. The CDR3 contains 13 residues. CDR1 is SGHDN, CDR2 FVKESK, per germline. The V and J ends lost 6 bases and 4 bases respectively, with 12 bases between them. The DNA for the CDR3 is TGTGCCAGCAGTGTCATGTGGAGCACTGAAGCTTTCTTT. This gives the protein CASSVMWSTEAFF.

This clonotype appeared a few times. The rearrangement links TRBV6-6 to TRBJ2-1; 12 nucleotides agree with TRBD2. This CDR3 spans 16 amino acids. Germline V gene sequence: CDR1 MNHNY, CDR2 SVGAGI (reference sequence). The junction had 11 bases not matched to a gene; V was cut back by 6 bases and J by 8 bases. This chain's CDR3 is CASRNLLAGGRYEQFF. The CDR3 DNA reads TGTGCCAGCAGAAATCTCCTAGCGGGGGGGCGCTATGAGCAGTTCTTC.

This clonotype has just one count. The CDR3 does not close with the conserved phenylalanine or tryptophan, likely indicating a read error. The genes are TRBV6-1 and TRBJ2-1; D gene unclear. Per germline, CDR1 MNHNS and CDR2 SASEGT. CDR3 size: 12 residues. The CDR3 bases are TGTGTCAGCAGTGAAGCAAGAAGGCAGCAGTTCTCC. This gives the protein CVSSEARRQQFS.

This clonotype turned up a few times. The rearrangement uses TRBV6-5 and TRBJ2-6; unclear D gene. CDR1 is MNHEY and CDR2 is SVGAGI in the germline V gene. V gave up 6 bases and J gave up 4 bases, with 13 bases separating them. This CDR3 comprises 15 residues. The CDR3 loop is CASSQTPVGANVLTF. CDR3 bases: TGTGCCAGCAGCCAGACACCGGTCGGGGCCAACGTCCTGACTTTC.

This clonotype was counted only a few times. The V call is TRBV6-2 or TRBV6-3, the J call TRBJ2-7; D is perhaps TRBD1 (5 bases). The CDR3 covers 14 residues. The germline CDR1 and CDR2 sequences are MNHEY and SVGEGT. With 2 bases removed from V and 3 bases from J, the gap between germline ends came to 11 bases. CDR3: CASSYGQQDYEQYV. The CDR3 region has the DNA TGTGCCAGCAGTTACGGCCAACAGGACTACGAGCAGTACGTC.

CDR3 nucleotide sequence: TGTGCCAGCAGACATTCCGGCTACACCTTC. Its translation: CASRHSGYTF. The gene calls are TRBV6-2 or TRBV6-3 and TRBJ1-2; unclear D gene. With 6 bases removed from V and 8 bases from J, the gap between germline ends came to 7 bases. Germline V gives CDR1 MNHEY, CDR2 SVGEGT. The CDR3 covers 10 residues.

The genes are TRBV7-3 and TRBJ2-2; D possibly corresponds to TRBD1 (6 bases). V lost 6 bases, J lost 6 bases, and 11 bases lay in between. The germline CDR1 and CDR2 sequences are SGHTA and FQGTGA. CDR3 length: 13 residues. The CDR3 here is CASRLRGAGELFF. The DNA of the CDR3 is TGTGCCAGCAGACTCAGGGGAGCCGGGGAGCTGTTTTTT.

Concerning this clonotype itself: A much larger clone differs by one base, so this may be a read error. The rearrangement joins TRBV14 to TRBJ2-7; D unresolved. The V gene's germline CDR1 is SGHDN and CDR2 FVKESK. Trimming took 4 bases from V and 3 from J, leaving 10 bases between them. The CDR3 runs 13 residues. The CDR3 DNA reads TGTGCCAGCAGCCCGGAACAGTACTACGAGCAGTACTTC. Translated: CASSPEQYYEQYF.

The chain is built from TRBV4-1 and TRBJ2-7, with 9 bases aligning to TRBD1. V lost 3 bases, J lost 4 bases, and 4 bases stayed unmatched. Germline assignment: CDR1 MGHRA and CDR2 YSYEKL. The CDR3 runs 14 residues. CDR3: CASSQGTGKYEQYF. In DNA, the CDR3 is TGCGCCAGCAGCCAGGGGACAGGGAAATACGAGCAGTACTTC.

The chain couples TRBV27 to TRBJ1-1, with D uncertain. This CDR3 is built from 16 residues. V was clipped by 5 bases and J by 1 base, with 17 bases between them. CDR1 and CDR2 from the germline V gene are MNHEY and SMNVEV (reference sequence). CDR3 sequence: CASSDMFRTGNTEAFF. As DNA, the CDR3 is TGTGCCAGCAGTGATATGTTCCGGACTGGGAACACTGAAGCTTTCTTT.

This clonotype was counted ten times or more. The J gene is TRBJ1-6, the V gene TRBV7-2; a weak D match, TRBD1 (6 bases). Trimming cost V 3 bases and J 14 bases, with 11 bases left between them. Germline V lookup: CDR1 SGHTA, CDR2 FQGNSA. This CDR3 comprises 12 residues. CDR3 protein: CASSLAGVTLHF. The DNA for the CDR3 is TGTGCCAGCAGCTTGGCAGGGGTAACCCTCCACTTT.

The rearrangement joins TRBV6-5 to TRBJ2-1; TRBD2 aligns across 10 bases. Germline V gene sequence: CDR1 MNHEY, CDR2 SVGAGI. V shed 6 bases, J shed 7 bases, and the junction held 12 bases outside the gene matches. The CDR3 is made up of 16 amino acids. The CDR3 bases are TGTGCCAGCAGCTCATTTCCGGGACTAGCGTGGAATGAGCAGTTCTTC. Its translation is CASSSFPGLAWNEQFF.

CDR3 residues: CASGSVGGEAFF. CDR3 bases: TGTGCTAGTGGTTCGGTGGGGGGAGAAGCTTTCTTT. This chain joins TRBV12-5 and TRBJ1-1, with a possible D match to TRBD1 (5 bases). Trimming took 4 bases from V and 8 from J, leaving 11 bases between them. Germline CDR1 is LGHNT and CDR2 is FRNRAP. The CDR3 sequence is 12 residues long.

This clonotype was counted a few times. V gene TRBV19 combines with J gene TRBJ1-2; 10 positions match TRBD1. In germline, CDR1 is LNHDA, CDR2 SQIVND (reference sequence). The CDR3 has 14 amino acids. J lost 9 bases, V lost 7 bases, and 11 bases had no gene match. The CDR3 DNA is TGTGCCAGTACCCCGGGACAGGGGAGTGGAAGCTACACCTTC. Its protein product is CASTPGQGSGSYTF.

Many counts were recorded for this clonotype. The V and J genes are TRBV4-2 and TRBJ2-1, with TRBD2 matching 14 bases. The CDR3 covers 20 residues. The germline gives CDR1 LGHNA, CDR2 YNFKEQ. J lost 0 bases, V lost 0 bases, and 7 bases had no gene match. The CDR3 sequence is CASSQDGTSGGFRSYNEQFF. The CDR3 DNA follows: TGTGCCAGCAGCCAAGATGGGACTAGCGGGGGTTTCCGCTCCTACAATGAGCAGTTCTTC.

This rearrangement joins TRBV25-1 to TRBJ1-5; D might be TRBD1 (6 bases). Germline V gives CDR1 MGHDK, CDR2 SYGVNS. V was trimmed by 4 bases and J by 3 bases, leaving 13 bases between them. The CDR3 is 15 residues long. CDR3 coding DNA: TGTGCCAGCAGTGCATCAAGGGGGGCCAATCAGCCCCAGCATTTT. Residues: CASSASRGANQPQHF.

Many counts were recorded for this clonotype. This chain joins TRBV12-3 or TRBV12-4 and TRBJ2-1, with a possible D match to TRBD2 (5 bases). The CDR3 has 14 residues. V lost 1 base to trimming and J lost 10 bases, with 14 bases between them. The chain's CDR3 is CASSLVRPEVEQFF. As DNA, the CDR3 is TGTGCCAGCAGTTTAGTTAGGCCGGAGGTAGAGCAGTTCTTC.

The chain combines TRBV11-2 with TRBJ1-2, with 7 bases fitting TRBD1. The junction had 13 bases not matched to a gene; V was cut back by 5 bases and J by 7 bases. The CDR3 is made up of 15 amino acids. CDR1 and CDR2 from the germline V gene are SGHAT and FQNNGV. In DNA form, the CDR3 reads TGTGCCAGCAGCGGCATACAGGGGAATGCTTTTGGCTACACCTTC. The encoded protein is CASSGIQGNAFGYTF.

The chain carries TRBV15 and TRBJ2-1; 13 nucleotides match TRBD2. CDR3 size: 15 residues. The V segment lost 0 bases and the J segment 9 bases; nucleotides outside the gene matches: 2. Germline V gene lookup returns CDR1 LNHNV and CDR2 YYDKDF (reference sequence). The CDR3 DNA sequence: TGTGCCACCAGCAGAGAGACTAGCGGGGGGTTTGAGCAGTTCTTC. Protein sequence: CATSRETSGGFEQFF.

This rearrangement joins TRBV4-1 to TRBJ2-4; D is possibly TRBD1 or TRBD2 (5 bases each). The V end lost 4 bases, the J end lost 1 base, and 17 bases lay between the germline ends. Germline CDR1 and CDR2: MGHRA and YSYEKL. CDR3 length: 17 amino acids. The DNA for the CDR3 is TGCGCCAGCAGCCTCGTCCGCAGAGGGGAGGCCAAAAACATTCAGTACTTC. Encoded protein: CASSLVRRGEAKNIQYF.